This T cell receptor beta chain was retrieved from a study of sequential checkpoint blockade in melanoma. Study details: Arm A got nivolumab then ipilimumab; arm B the reverse, 1:1. After both sequences, patients received maintenance nivolumab.

The count of this clone is one. Noted treatment: randomized to nivolumab then ipilimumab (arm A) or the reverse (arm B). None of the patients previously received DNA-damaging chemotherapy. This CDR3 spans 16 amino acids. Germline loops: CDR1 MNHEY, CDR2 SMNVEV (reference sequence). The V gene lost 6 bases and the J gene lost 7 bases, with 21 bases spanning the gap. Some clones are missing from TCRdb's copy, which holds only in-frame ones; the method was immunoSEQ multiplex PCR. The sample yields some 30,000 clones, 75% to 90% seen once. The receptor's source is a human donor with melanoma. The V call is TRBV27, the J call TRBJ2-2; the D gene is possibly TRBD2 (5 bases). Specimen: CD8+ T cells sorted from blood (inferred from file names), collected from a patient given nivolumab and ipilimumab in sequence. CDR3 region: CASSPAADLWSGELFF. The CDR3 DNA is TGTGCCAGCAGCCCCGCCGCGGACTTGTGGAGCGGGGAGCTGTTTTTT.